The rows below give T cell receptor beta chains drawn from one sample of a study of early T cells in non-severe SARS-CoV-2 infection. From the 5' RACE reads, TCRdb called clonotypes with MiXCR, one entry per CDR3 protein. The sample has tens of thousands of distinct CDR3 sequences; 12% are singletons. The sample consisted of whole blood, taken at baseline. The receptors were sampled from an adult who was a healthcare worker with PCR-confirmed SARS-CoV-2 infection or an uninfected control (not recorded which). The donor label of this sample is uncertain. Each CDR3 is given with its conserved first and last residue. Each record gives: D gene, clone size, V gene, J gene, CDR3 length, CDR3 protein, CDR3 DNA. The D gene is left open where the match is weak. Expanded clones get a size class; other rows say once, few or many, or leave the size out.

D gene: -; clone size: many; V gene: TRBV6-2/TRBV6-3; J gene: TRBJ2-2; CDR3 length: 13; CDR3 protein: CASSYWGTGELFF; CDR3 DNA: TGTGCCAGCAGTTACTGGGGCACCGGGGAGCTGTTTTTT
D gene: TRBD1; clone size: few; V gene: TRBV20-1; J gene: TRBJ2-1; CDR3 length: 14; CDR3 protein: CSTLDRALRNEQFF; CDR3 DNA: TGCAGCACTTTGGACAGGGCGTTGAGAAATGAGCAGTTCTTC
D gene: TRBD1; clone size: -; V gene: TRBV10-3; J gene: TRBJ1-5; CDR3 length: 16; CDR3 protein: CAISDQAGTEYQPQHF; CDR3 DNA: TGTGCCATCAGTGATCAGGCTGGGACAGAATATCAGCCCCAGCATTTT
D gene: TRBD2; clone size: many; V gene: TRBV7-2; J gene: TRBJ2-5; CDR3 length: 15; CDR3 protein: CASSSTSGAGETQYF; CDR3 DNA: TGTGCCAGCAGCTCGACTAGCGGGGCTGGAGAGACCCAGTACTTC
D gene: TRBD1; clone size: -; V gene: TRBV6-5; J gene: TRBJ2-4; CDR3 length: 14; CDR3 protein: CASSYSGQGNIQYF; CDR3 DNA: TGTGCCAGCAGTTACTCGGGACAGGGAAACATTCAGTACTTC
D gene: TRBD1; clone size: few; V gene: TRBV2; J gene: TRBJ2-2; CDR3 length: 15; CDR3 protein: CASISGTGGVGELFF; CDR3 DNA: TGTGCCAGTATCTCTGGGACAGGGGGCGTCGGGGAGCTGTTTTTT
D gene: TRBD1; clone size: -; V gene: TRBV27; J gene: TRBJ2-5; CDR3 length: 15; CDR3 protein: CASSLDKGAWETQYF; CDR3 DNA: TGTGCCAGCAGTTTAGACAAGGGGGCGTGGGAGACCCAGTACTTC
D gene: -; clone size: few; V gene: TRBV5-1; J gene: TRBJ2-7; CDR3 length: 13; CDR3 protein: CASSLDGPGEQYF; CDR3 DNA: TGCGCCAGCAGCTTGGACGGCCCGGGGGAGCAGTACTTC
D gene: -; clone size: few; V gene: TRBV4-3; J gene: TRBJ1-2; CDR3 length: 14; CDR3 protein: CASSQDGGPYGYTF; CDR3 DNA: TGCGCCAGCAGCCAAGATGGGGGCCCCTATGGCTACACCTTC
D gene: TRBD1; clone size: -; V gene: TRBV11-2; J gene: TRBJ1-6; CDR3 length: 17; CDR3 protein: CASSPRDRSSYNSPLHF; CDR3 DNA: TGTGCCAGCAGCCCGCGGGACAGGAGCTCCTATAATTCACCCCTCCACTTT
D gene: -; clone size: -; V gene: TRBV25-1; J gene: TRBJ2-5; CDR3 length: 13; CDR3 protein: CASSESVGETQYF; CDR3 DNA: TGTGCCAGCAGTGAATCGGTAGGAGAGACCCAGTACTTC
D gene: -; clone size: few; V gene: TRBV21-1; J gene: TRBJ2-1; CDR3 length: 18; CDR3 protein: CASSCPPGLGPLYNEQFF; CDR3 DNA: TGTGCCAGCAGCTGCCCCCCCGGTTTGGGACCGCTGTACAATGAGCAGTTCTTC
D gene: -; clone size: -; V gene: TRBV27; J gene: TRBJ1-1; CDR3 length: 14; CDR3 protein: CASSTWGARTEAFF; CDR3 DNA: TGTGCCAGCAGCACTTGGGGGGCGCGTACTGAAGCTTTCTTT
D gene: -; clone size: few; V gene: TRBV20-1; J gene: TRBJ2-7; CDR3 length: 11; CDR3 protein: CSARDYFEQYF; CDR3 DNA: TGCAGTGCTAGAGACTACTTCGAGCAGTACTTC
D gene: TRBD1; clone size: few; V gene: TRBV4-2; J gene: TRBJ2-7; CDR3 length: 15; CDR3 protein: CASSQAGQGTYEQYF; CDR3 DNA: TGTGCCAGCAGCCAAGCCGGACAGGGAACCTACGAGCAGTACTTC
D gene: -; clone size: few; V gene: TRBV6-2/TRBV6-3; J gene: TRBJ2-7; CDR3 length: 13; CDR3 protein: CASSYGSPYEQYF; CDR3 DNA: TGTGCCAGCAGTTACGGCTCACCCTACGAGCAGTACTTC
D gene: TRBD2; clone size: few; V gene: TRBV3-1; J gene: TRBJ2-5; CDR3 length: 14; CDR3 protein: CASSAGTSDKPQYF; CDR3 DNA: TGTGCCAGCAGCGCCGGGACTAGCGATAAGCCCCAGTACTTC
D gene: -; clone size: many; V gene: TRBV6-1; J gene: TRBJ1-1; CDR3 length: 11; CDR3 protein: CASRFGGEAFF; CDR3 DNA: TGTGCCAGCAGGTTTGGAGGGGAAGCTTTCTTT
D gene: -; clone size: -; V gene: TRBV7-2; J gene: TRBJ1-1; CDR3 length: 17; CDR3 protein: CASSFLRSAGPNTEAFF; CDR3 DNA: TGTGCCAGCAGCTTCCTCAGATCGGCAGGACCGAACACTGAAGCTTTCTTT
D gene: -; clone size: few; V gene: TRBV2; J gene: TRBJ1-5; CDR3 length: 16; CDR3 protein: CASSDSQGASNQPQHF; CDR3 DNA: TGTGCCAGCAGTGACTCACAGGGCGCTAGCAATCAGCCCCAGCATTTT
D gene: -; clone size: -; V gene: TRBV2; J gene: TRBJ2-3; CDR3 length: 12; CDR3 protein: CARGERTDTQYF; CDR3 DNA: TGTGCCAGAGGCGAGCGAACAGATACGCAGTATTTT
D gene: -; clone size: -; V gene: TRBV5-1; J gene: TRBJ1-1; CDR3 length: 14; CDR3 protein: CASSPQAMNTEAFF; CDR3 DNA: TGCGCCAGCAGCCCACAGGCCATGAACACTGAAGCTTTCTTT
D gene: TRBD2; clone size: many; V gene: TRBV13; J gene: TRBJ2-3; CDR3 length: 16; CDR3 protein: CASSTGTSGRPDTQYF; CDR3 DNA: TGTGCCAGCAGCACTGGGACTAGCGGGCGCCCTGATACGCAGTATTTT
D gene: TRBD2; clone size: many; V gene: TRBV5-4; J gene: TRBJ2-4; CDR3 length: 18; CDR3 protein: CASSFGLAGGTSPNIQYF; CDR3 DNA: TGTGCCAGCAGCTTCGGGCTAGCGGGGGGAACCAGCCCAAACATTCAGTACTTC
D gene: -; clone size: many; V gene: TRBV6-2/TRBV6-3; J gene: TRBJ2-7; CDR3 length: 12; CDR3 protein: CASSISSYEQYF; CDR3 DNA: TGTGCCAGCAGCATAAGCTCCTACGAGCAGTACTTC
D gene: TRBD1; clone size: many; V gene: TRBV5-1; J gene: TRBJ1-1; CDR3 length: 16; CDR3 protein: CASRVGTGTLDTEAFF; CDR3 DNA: TGCGCCAGCAGGGTTGGGACAGGTACCTTGGACACTGAAGCTTTCTTT
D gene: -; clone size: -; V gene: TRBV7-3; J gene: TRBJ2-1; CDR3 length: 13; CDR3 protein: CASSLLGDNEQFF; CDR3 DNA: TGTGCCAGCAGCTTATTAGGAGACAATGAGCAGTTCTTC
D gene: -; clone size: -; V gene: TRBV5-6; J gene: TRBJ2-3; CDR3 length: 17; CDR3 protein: CASSLPLGGRGTDTQYF; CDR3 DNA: TGTGCCAGCAGCTTGCCGCTGGGAGGGAGGGGGACAGATACGCAGTATTTT
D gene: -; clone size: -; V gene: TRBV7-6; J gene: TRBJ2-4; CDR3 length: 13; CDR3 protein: CASSLTSENIQYF; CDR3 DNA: TGTGCCAGCAGCTTGACATCAGAAAACATTCAGTACTTC
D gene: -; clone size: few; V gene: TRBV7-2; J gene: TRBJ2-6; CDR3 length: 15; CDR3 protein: CASSLAAGTANVLTF; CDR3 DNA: TGTGCCAGCAGCTTAGCAGCAGGGACGGCCAACGTCCTGACTTTC
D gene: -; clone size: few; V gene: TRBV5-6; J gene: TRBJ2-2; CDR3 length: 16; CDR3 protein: CASSPEGRGDTGELFF; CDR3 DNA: TGTGCCAGCAGCCCGGAGGGCAGGGGAGATACCGGGGAGCTGTTTTTT
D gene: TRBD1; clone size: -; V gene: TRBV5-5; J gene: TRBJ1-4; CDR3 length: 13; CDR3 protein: CASSYRGAEKLFF; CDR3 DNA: TGTGCCAGCAGCTACAGGGGCGCGGAAAAACTGTTTTTT
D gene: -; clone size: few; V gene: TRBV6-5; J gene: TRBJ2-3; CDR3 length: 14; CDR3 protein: CASSNKATGDTQYF; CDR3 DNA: TGTGCCAGCAGCAATAAGGCGACAGGAGATACGCAGTATTTT
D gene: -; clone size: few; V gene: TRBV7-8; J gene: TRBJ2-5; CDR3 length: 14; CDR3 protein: CASSLDLGVETQYF; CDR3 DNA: TGTGCCAGCAGCTTAGATCTAGGGGTGGAGACCCAGTACTTC
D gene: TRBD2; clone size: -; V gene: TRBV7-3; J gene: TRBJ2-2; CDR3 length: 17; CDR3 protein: CASSATSGSANTGELFF; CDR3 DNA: TGTGCCAGCAGCGCTACTAGCGGGTCCGCGAACACCGGGGAGCTGTTTTTT
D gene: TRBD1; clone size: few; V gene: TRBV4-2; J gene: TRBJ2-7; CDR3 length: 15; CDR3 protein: CASSQEWDRGDEQYF; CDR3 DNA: TGTGCCAGCAGCCAAGAATGGGACAGGGGCGACGAGCAGTACTTC
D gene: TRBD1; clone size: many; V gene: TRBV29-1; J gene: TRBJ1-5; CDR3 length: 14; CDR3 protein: CSVLRGREDQPQHF; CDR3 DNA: TGCAGCGTTCTCAGGGGGCGCGAGGATCAGCCCCAGCATTTT
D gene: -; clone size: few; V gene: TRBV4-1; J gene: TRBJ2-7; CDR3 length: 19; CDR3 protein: CASSQEGGSQGEGPYEQYF; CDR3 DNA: TGCGCCAGCAGCCAAGAAGGCGGTAGTCAGGGAGAGGGCCCCTACGAGCAGTACTTC
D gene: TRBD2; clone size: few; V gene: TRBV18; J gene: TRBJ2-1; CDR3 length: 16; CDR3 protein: CASSPLGGSSYNEQFF; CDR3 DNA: TGTGCCAGCTCACCGCTCGGGGGGAGCTCCTACAATGAGCAGTTCTTC
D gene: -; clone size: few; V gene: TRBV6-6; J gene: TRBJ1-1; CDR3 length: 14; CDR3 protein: CASSYLEMNAEAFF; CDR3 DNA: TGTGCCAGCAGTTACCTTGAAATGAACGCTGAAGCTTTCTTT
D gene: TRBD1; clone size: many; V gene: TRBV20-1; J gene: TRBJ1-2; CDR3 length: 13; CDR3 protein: CSAQTGVVYGYTF; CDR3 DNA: TGCAGTGCTCAGACAGGGGTGGTCTATGGCTACACCTTC
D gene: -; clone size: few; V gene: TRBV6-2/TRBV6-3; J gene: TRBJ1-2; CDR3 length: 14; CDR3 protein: CASSYLGQTYGYTF; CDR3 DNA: TGTGCCAGCAGTTACCTAGGACAGACCTATGGCTACACCTTC
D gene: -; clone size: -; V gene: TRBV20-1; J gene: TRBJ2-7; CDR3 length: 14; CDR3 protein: CSASGSFPTYEQYF; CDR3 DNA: TGCAGTGCTAGCGGGAGTTTCCCGACCTACGAGCAGTACTTC
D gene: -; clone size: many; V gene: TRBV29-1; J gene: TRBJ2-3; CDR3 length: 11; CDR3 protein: CSVGFTDTQYF; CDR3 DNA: TGCAGCGTTGGATTCACAGATACGCAGTATTTT
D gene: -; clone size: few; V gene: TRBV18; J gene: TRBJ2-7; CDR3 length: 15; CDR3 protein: CASSPLNTLGYEQYF; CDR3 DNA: TGTGCCAGCTCACCTTTAAACACCCTAGGGTACGAGCAGTACTTC
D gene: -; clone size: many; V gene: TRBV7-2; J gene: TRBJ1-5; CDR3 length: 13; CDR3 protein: CASSLRSQQPQHF; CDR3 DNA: TGTGCCAGCAGCTTAAGATCCCAACAGCCCCAGCATTTT